The TCR beta chain described here comes from a study of blood T cells in healthy people across ages. From germline, CDR1 is MNHEY and CDR2 SMNVEV (reference sequence). Trimming left V 4 bases short and J 3 bases short, with 19 bases between. The CDR3 is 16 amino acids. Points from the study as a whole: The long-lived group displayed more naive CD4+ cells, plus higher diversity, than the aged donors did.

Only a few counts were recorded for this clonotype. Its matching antigen is unknown. Primers used in a second PCR of roughly 7 to 12 cycles were a sample-barcoded 5' primer and a J-beta primer mix. TCRdb redid the calling of the 5' RACE reads with MiXCR, one entry per CDR3 protein. In the table there are some 1.7 million distinct CDR3 sequences, 25% to 30% of which are singletons. The chain employs TRBV27 and TRBJ2-7; possible D gene TRBD1, 6 bases. Specimen: blood. The clonotype comes from a woman in her 30s in good health. The CDR3 here is CASSSIRDIGRYEQYF. CDR3 coding DNA: TGTGCCAGCAGTTCGATCAGGGACATAGGTCGCTACGAGCAGTACTTC.